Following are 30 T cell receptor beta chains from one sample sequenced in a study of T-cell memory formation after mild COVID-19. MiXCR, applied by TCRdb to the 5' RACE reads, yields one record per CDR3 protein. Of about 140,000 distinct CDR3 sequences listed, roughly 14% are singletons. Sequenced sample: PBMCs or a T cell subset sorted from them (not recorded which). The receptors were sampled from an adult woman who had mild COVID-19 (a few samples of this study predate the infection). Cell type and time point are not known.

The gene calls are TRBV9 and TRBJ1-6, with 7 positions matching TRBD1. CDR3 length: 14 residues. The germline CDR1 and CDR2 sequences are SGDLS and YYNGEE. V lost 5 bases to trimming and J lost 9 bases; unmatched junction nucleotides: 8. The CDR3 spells CASREGQGGSPLHF. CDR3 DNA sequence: TGTGCCAGCAGAGAGGGGCAGGGGGGTTCACCCCTCCACTTT.

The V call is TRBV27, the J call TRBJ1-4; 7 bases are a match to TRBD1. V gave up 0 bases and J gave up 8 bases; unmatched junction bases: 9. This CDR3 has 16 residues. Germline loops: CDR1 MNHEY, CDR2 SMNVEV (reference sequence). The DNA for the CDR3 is TGTGCCAGCAGTTTATCTACGGACAGGAGGGGCGAAAAACTGTTTTTT. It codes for CASSLSTDRRGEKLFF.

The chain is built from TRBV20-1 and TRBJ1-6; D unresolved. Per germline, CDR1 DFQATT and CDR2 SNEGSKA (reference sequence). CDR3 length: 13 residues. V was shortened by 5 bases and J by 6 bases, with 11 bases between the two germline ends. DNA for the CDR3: TGCAGTGCTCCCGACATGGGTAATTCACCCCTCCACTTT. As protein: CSAPDMGNSPLHF.

The DNA of the CDR3 is TGTGCCAGCTCACCAGTCAGGGTGAACACTGAAGCTTTCTTT. This codes for CASSPVRVNTEAFF. The chain is built from TRBV18 and TRBJ1-1; perhaps TRBD1 as D (5 bases). The ends were cut back, 2 bases at V and 0 bases at J, with 7 bases in the middle. Germline V gives CDR1 KGHSH, CDR2 LQKENI. There are 14 residues in the CDR3.

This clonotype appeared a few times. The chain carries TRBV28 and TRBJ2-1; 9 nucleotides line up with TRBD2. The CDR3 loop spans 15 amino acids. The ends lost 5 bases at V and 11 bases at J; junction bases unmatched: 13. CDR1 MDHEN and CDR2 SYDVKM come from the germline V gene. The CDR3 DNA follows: TGTGCCAGCAGTCTCCCAGACTCGCGGGAGGGCAAGCAGTTCTTC. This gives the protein CASSLPDSREGKQFF.

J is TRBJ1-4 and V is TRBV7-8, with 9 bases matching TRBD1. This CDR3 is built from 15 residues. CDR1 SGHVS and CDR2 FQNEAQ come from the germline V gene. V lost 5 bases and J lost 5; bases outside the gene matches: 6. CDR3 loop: CASSHGTGRNEKLFF. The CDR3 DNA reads TGTGCCAGCAGCCATGGGACAGGGCGCAATGAAAAACTGTTTTTT.

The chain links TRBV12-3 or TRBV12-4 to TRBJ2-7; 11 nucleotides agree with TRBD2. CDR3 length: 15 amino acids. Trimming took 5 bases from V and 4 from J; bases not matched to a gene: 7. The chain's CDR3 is CASSLLAGGWYEQYF. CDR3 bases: TGTGCCAGCAGTCTCCTAGCGGGAGGCTGGTACGAGCAGTACTTC.

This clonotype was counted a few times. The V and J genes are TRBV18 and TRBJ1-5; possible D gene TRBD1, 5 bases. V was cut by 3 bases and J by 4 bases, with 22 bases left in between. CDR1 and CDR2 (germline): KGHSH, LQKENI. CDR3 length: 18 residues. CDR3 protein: CASSPRPEGHLLNQPQHF. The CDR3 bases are TGTGCCAGCTCACCCCGACCAGAAGGACATCTCTTAAATCAGCCCCAGCATTTT.

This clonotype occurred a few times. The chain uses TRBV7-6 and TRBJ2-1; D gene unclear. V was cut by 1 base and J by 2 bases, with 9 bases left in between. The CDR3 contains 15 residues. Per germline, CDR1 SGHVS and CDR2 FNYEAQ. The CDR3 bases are TGTGCCAGCAGCTTAGGGGTCGCAACCTACAATGAGCAGTTCTTC. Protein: CASSLGVATYNEQFF.

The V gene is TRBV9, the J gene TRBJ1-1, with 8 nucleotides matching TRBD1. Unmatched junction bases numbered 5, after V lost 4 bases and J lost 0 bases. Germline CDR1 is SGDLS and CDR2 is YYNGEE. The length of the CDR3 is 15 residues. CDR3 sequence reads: CASSPRGQVNTEAFF. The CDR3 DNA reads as TGTGCCAGCAGCCCCAGGGGGCAAGTGAACACTGAAGCTTTCTTT.

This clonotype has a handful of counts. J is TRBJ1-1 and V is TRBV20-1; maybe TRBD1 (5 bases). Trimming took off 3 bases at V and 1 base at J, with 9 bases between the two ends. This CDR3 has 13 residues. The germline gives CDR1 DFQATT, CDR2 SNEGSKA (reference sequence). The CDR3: CSASSRANTEAFF. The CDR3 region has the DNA TGCAGTGCTAGTTCCAGGGCGAACACTGAAGCTTTCTTT.

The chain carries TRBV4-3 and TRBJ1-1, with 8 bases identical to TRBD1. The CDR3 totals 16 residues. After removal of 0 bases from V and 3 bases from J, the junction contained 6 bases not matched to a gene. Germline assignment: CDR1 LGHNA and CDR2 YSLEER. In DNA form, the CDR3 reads TGCGCCAGCAGCCAAGACCCCCAGGGGGCGGACACTGAAGCTTTCTTT. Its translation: CASSQDPQGADTEAFF.

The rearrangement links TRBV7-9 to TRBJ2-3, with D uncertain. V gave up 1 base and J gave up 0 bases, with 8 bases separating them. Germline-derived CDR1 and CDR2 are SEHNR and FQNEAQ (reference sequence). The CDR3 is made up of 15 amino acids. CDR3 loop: CASSLGSTSTDTQYF. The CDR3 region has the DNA TGTGCCAGCAGCTTAGGGTCAACTAGCACAGATACGCAGTATTTT.

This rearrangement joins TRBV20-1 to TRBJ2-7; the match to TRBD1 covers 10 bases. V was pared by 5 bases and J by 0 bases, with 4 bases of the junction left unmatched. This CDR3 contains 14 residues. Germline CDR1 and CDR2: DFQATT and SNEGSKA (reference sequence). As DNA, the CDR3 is TGCAGTGCTCCGGACAGGGGGAGCTCCTACGAGCAGTACTTC. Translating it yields CSAPDRGSSYEQYF.

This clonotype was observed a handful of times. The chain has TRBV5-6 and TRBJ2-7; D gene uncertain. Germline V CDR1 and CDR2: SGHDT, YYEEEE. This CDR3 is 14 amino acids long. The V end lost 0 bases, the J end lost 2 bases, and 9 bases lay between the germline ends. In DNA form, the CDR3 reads TGTGCCAGCAGCTTGGTTAGGCAGCCCTACGAGCAGTACTTC. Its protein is CASSLVRQPYEQYF.

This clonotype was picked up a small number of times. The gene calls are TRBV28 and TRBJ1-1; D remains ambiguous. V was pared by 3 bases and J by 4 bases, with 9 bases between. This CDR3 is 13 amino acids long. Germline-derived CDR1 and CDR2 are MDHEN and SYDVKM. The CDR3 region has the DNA TGTGCCAGCAGTTTCCTGCGGGCCACTGAAGCTTTCTTT. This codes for CASSFLRATEAFF.

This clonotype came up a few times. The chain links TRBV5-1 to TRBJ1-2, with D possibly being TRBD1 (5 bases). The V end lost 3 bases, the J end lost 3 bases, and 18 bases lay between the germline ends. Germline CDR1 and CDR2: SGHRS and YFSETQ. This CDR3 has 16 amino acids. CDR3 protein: CASSSSGTQRDYGYTF. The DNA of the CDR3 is TGCGCCAGCAGCTCCTCCGGGACCCAAAGGGACTATGGCTACACCTTC. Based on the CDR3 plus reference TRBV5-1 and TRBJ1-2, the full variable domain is KAGVTQTPRYLIKTRGQQVTLSCSPISGHRSVSWYQQTPGQGLQFLFEYFSETQRNKGNFPGRFSGRQFSNSRSEMNVSTLELGDSALYLCASSSSGTQRDYGYTFGSGTRLTVV.

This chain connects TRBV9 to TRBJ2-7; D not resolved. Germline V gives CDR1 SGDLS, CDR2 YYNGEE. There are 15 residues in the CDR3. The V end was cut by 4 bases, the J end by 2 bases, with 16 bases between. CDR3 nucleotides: TGTGCCAGCAGCCCCGCCGTCACTGGCGCCTACGAGCAGTACTTC. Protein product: CASSPAVTGAYEQYF. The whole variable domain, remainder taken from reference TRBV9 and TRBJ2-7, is DSGVTQTPKHLITATGQRVTLRCSPRSGDLSVYWYQQSLDQGLQFLIQYYNGEERAKGNILERFSAQQFPDLHSELNLSSLELGDSALYFCASSPAVTGAYEQYFGPGTRLTVT.

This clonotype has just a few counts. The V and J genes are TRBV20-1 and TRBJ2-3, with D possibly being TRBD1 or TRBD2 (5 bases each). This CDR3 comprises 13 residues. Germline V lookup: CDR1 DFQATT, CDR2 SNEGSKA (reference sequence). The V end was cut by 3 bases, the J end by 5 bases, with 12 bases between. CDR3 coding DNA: TGCAGTGCTAGGGCCGGGGCACGAGATACGCAGTATTTT. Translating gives CSARAGARDTQYF.

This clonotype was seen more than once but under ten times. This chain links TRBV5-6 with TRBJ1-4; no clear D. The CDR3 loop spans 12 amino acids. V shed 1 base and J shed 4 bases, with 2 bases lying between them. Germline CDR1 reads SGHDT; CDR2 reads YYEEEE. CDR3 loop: CASSLINEKLFF. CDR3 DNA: TGTGCCAGCAGCTTGATTAATGAAAAACTGTTTTTT.

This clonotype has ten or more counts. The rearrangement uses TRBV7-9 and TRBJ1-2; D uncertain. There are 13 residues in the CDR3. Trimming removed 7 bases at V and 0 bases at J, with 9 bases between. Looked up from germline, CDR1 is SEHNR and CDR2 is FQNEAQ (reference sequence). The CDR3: CASNFDPNYGYTF. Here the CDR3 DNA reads TGTGCCAGCAACTTTGACCCTAACTATGGCTACACCTTC.

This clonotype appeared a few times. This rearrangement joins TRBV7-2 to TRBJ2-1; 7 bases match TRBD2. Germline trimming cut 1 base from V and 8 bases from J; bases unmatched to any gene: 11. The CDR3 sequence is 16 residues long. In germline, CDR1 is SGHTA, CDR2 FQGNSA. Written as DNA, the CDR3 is TGTGCCAGCAGCTTAGTAACTAGCGTTTTATCGGATGAGCAGTTCTTC. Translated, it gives CASSLVTSVLSDEQFF.

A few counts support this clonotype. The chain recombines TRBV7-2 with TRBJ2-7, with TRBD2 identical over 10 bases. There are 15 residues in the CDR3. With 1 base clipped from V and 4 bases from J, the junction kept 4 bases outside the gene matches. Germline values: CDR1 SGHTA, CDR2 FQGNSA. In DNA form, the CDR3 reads TGTGCCAGCAGCTTAGATGGACTAGCGGTATACGAGCAGTACTTC. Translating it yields CASSLDGLAVYEQYF.

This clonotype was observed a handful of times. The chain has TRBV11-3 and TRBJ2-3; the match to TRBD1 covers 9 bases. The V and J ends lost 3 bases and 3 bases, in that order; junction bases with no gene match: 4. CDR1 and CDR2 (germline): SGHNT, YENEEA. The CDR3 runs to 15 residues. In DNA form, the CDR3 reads TGTGCCAGCAGCTTCGGACAGGGGAGGACAGATACGCAGTATTTT. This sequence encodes CASSFGQGRTDTQYF. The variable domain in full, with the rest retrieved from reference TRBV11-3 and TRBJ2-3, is EAGVVQSPRYKIIEKKQPVAFWCNPISGHNTLYWYLQNLGQGPELLIRYENEEAVDDSQLPKDRFSAERLKGVDSTLKIQPAELGDSAVYLCASSFGQGRTDTQYFGPGTRLTVL.

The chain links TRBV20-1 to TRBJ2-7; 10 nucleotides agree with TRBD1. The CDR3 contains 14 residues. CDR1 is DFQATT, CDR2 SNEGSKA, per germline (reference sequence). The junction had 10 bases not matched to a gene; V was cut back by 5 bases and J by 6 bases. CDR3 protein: CSAEGAGTGAEQYF. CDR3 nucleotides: TGCAGTGCTGAGGGGGCCGGGACAGGGGCCGAGCAGTACTTC.

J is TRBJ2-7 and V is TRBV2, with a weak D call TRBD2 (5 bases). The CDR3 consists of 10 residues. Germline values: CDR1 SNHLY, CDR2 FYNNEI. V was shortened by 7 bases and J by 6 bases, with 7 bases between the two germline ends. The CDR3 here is CASNGGEQYF. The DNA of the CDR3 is TGTGCCAGCAACGGAGGCGAGCAGTACTTC.

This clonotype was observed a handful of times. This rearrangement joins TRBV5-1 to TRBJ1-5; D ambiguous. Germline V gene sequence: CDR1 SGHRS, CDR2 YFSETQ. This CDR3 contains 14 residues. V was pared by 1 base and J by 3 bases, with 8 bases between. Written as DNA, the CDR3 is TGCGCCAGCAGCTTGTCGGGGAACAATCAGCCCCAGCATTTT. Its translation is CASSLSGNNQPQHF.

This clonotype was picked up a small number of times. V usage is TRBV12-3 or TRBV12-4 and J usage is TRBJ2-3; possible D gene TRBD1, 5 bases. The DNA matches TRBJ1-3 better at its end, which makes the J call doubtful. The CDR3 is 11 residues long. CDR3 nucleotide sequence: TGTGCCAGCAGTGCAGCGGGGGGCATATATTTT. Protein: CASSAAGGIYF.

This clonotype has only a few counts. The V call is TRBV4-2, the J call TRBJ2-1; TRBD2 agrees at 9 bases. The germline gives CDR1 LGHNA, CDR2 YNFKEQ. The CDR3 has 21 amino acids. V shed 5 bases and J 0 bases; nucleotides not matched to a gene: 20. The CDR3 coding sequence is TGTGCCAGCAGCTACTGGACTGAAGCGGGAGGCCCGCGGGGCTCCTACAATGAGCAGTTCTTC. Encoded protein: CASSYWTEAGGPRGSYNEQFF.

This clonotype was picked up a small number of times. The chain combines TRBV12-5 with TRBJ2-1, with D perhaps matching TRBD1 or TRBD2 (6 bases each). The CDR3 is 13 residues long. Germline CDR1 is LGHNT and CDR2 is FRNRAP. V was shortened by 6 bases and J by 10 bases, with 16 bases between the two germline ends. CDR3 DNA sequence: TGTGCTAGTGGGACTTTAGGGGGGCGCGAGCAGTTCTTC. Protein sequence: CASGTLGGREQFF.